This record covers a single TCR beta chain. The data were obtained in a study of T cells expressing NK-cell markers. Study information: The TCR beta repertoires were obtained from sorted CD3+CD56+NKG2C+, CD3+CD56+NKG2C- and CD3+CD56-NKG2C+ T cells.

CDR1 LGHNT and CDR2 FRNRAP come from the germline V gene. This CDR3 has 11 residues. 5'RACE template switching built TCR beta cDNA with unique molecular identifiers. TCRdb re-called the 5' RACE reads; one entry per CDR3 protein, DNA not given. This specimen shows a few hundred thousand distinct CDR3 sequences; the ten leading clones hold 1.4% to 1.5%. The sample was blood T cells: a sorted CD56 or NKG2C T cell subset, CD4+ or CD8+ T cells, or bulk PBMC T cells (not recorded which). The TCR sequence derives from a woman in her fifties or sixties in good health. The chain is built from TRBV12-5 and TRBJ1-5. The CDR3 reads CASATGQPQHF.